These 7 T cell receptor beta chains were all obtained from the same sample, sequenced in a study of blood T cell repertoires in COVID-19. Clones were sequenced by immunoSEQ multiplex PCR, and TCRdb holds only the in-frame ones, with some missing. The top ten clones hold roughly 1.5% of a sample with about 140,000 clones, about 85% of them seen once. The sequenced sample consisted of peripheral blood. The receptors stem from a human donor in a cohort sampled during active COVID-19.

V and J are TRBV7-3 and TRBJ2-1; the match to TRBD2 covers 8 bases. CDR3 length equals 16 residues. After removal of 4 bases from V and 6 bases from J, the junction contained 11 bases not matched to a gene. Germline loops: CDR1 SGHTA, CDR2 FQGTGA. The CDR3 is CASSSRTAAGANEQFF. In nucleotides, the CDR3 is TGTGCCAGCAGCTCCCGTACGGCAGCGGGAGCCAATGAGCAGTTCTTC.

The CDR3 loop is CSVEIRGTETQYF. The DNA of the CDR3 is TGCAGCGTTGAAATACGGGGTACAGAGACCCAGTACTTC. The chain couples TRBV29-1 to TRBJ2-5; possible D gene TRBD2, 5 bases. CDR3 length equals 13 residues. V gave up 2 bases and J gave up 4 bases, with 11 bases separating them. Germline assignment: CDR1 SQVTM and CDR2 ANQGSEA.

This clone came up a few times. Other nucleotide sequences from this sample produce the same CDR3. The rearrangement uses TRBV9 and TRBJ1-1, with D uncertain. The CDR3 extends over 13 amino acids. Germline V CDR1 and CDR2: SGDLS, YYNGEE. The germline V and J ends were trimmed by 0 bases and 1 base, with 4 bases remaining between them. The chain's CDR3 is CASSVAQNTEAFF. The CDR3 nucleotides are TGTGCCAGCAGCGTAGCACAGAACACTGAAGCTTTCTTT.

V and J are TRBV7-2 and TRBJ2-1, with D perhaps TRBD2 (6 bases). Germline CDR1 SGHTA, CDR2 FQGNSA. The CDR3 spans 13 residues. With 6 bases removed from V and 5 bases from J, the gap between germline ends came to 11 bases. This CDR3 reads CASSSGSHNEQFF. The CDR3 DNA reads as TGTGCCAGCAGTTCCGGGAGCCACAATGAGCAGTTCTTC.

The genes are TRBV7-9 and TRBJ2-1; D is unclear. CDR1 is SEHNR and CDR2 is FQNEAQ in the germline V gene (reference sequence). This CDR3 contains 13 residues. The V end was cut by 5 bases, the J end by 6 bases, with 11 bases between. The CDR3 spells CASSPWAGNEQFF. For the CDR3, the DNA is TGTGCCAGCAGCCCATGGGCCGGCAATGAGCAGTTCTTC.

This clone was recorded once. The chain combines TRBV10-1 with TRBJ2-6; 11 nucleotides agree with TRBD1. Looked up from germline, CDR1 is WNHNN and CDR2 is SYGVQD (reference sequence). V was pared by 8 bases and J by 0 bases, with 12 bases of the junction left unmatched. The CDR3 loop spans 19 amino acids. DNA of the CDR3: TGCGCCAGCTCGACGACCCGGGACAGGGGGGACTCTGGGGCCAACGTCCTGACTTTC. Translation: CASSTTRDRGDSGANVLTF.

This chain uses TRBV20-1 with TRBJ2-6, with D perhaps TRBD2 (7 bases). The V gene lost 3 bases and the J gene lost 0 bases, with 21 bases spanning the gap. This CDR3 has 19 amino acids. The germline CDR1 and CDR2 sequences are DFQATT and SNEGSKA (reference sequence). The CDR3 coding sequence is TGCAGTGCTAGTCTTCGGGAGGCACAGGGACTCTCTGGGGCCAACGTCCTGACTTTC. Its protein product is CSASLREAQGLSGANVLTF.